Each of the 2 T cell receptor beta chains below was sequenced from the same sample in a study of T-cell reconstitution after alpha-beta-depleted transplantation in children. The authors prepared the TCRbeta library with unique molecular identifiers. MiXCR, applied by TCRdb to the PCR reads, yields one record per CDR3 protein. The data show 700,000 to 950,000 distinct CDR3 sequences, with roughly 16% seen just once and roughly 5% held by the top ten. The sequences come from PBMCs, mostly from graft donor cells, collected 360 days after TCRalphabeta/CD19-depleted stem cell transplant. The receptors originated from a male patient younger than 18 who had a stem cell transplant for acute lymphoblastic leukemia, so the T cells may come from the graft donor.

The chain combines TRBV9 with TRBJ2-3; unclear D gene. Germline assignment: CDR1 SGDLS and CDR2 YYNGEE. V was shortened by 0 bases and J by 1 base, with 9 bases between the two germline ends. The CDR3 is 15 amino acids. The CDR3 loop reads CASSVEGVGTDTQYF. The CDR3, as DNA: TGTGCCAGCAGCGTAGAAGGAGTCGGCACAGATACGCAGTATTTT.

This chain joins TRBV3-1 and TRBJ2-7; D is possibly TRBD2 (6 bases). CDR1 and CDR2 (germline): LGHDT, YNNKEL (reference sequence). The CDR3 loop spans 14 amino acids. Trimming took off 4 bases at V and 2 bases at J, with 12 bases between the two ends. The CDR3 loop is CASSRRDFTYEQYF. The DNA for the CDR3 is TGTGCCAGCAGCCGTCGGGACTTCACCTACGAGCAGTACTTC.